Listed below are T cell receptor beta chains from one sample, sequenced in a study of Tregs in tolerant kidney transplant recipients. Here immunoSEQ multiplex PCR was the method, and the copy in TCRdb shows in-frame clones only, minus some. The sample includes under 90,000 clones, roughly nine tenths of them seen just once. The input for sequencing was CD4+ T cells from blood (PBMCs), taken 24 months after the transplant. These receptors were obtained from a human patient who received a combined kidney and bone marrow transplant. Some T cells may originate from the graft donor. Both conserved end residues are part of each CDR3. The D gene is left open where the match is weak. Clone size appears in some rows only: once, few, many, or a class for an expanded clone.

j_call	d_call	clone_size	v_call	cdr3_nt	cdr3_aa
TRBJ2-1	.	.	TRBV5-1	TGCGCCAGCAGCTTGGGGCTAGCTCCTAGCTCCTACAATGAGCAGTTCTTC	CASSLGLAPSSYNEQFF
TRBJ1-1	.	.	TRBV7-9	TGTGCCAGCACGAGGGAAGGGGGTTTGAACACTGAAGCTTTCTTT	CASTREGGLNTEAFF
TRBJ2-5	.	.	TRBV9	TGTGCCAGCAGCGTAGGGCAGTTGGGCCGGGGGGAGACCCAGTACTTC	CASSVGQLGRGETQYF
TRBJ1-1	.	.	TRBV19	TGTGCCAGTAGTAACGCGGGTCGAAGTGGCACTGAAGCTTTCTTT	CASSNAGRSGTEAFF
TRBJ1-2	TRBD1	once	TRBV19	TGTGCCAGTACCATGGACAGGGTGAATGGCTACACCTTC	CASTMDRVNGYTF
TRBJ2-7	TRBD1	.	TRBV6-6	TGTGCCAGCAGTCAGGGACAGCTTTCCTACGAGCAGTACTTC	CASSQGQLSYEQYF
TRBJ1-4	.	.	TRBV18	TGTGCCAGCTCACCTACAGACAGACCAACTAATGAAAAACTGTTTTTT	CASSPTDRPTNEKLFF
TRBJ2-3	TRBD1	once	TRBV6-6	TGTGCCAGCAGTTACTCGTCCAGGGGGCCAGATACGCAGTATTTT	CASSYSSRGPDTQYF
TRBJ2-6	TRBD1	.	TRBV15	TGTGCCACCAGCCGCAAGAGACAGGGTGGGGGATCTGGGGCCAACGTCCTGACTTTC	CATSRKRQGGGSGANVLTF
TRBJ2-5	TRBD1	.	TRBV2	TGTGCCAGCAGAGGACAGGGCCAGCAAGAGACCCAGTACTTC	CASRGQGQQETQYF
TRBJ2-2	TRBD1	.	TRBV28	TGTGCCAGCGATCCCACAGGGGACACCGGGGAGCTGTTTTTT	CASDPTGDTGELFF
TRBJ2-5	TRBD2	.	TRBV5-4	TGTGCCAGCAGCCCAACCGGACTAGCGGGGGAAGAGACCCAGTACTTC	CASSPTGLAGEETQYF
TRBJ2-7	TRBD1	.	TRBV11-2	TGTGCCAGCAGCTTAGAAACAGGGGGAGAGCAGTACTTC	CASSLETGGEQYF
TRBJ1-1	TRBD1	.	TRBV30	TGTGCCTGGAGTTTAGTAGGGACAGGGACTGAAGCTTTCTTT	CAWSLVGTGTEAFF
TRBJ1-2	.	.	TRBV9	TGTGCCAGCAGCGTCTCGAACTATGGCTACACCTTC	CASSVSNYGYTF
TRBJ2-7	.	.	TRBV7-9	TGTGCCAGCAGCTTAGCGAAGGGGTACGATTACGAGCAGTACTTC	CASSLAKGYDYEQYF
TRBJ1-1	.	.	TRBV30	TGTGCCTGGAGGAAAGAGCTAGGAACTGAAGCTTTCTTT	CAWRKELGTEAFF
TRBJ2-1	.	.	TRBV5-4	TGTGCCAGCAGCTTGGGGGGCCAGTCGGGTGAGCAGTTCTTC	CASSLGGQSGEQFF
TRBJ1-5	TRBD1	.	TRBV7-9	TGTGCCAGCAGCTTAGGGACAGGGCGCAATCAGCCCCAGCATTTT	CASSLGTGRNQPQHF
TRBJ2-7	.	.	TRBV11-3	TGTGCCAGCAGCTCCAGGGGCTACGAGCAGTACTTC	CASSSRGYEQYF
TRBJ1-5	.	.	TRBV5-1	TGCGCCAGCAGCTTGGGAACAGGGAACCAGCCCCAGCATTTT	CASSLGTGNQPQHF
TRBJ1-6	.	.	TRBV4-2	TGTGCCAGCAGCCAAACCTACAGTGCACCCCTCCACTTT	CASSQTYSAPLHF
TRBJ1-1	.	.	TRBV30	TGTGCCTGGAGTGTCCCATGGGGGGTCTTGAACACTGAAGCTTTCTTT	CAWSVPWGVLNTEAFF
TRBJ2-7	.	.	TRBV5-1	TGCGCCAGCAGCTTGGACAGGAGAACCGGGTACGAGCAGTACTTC	CASSLDRRTGYEQYF
TRBJ2-3	.	.	TRBV27	TGTGCCAGCAGCTTATTAGCAGTCTTAACGGGAGACTCTACAGATACGCAGTATTTT	CASSLLAVLTGDSTDTQYF
TRBJ1-5	.	.	TRBV28	TGTGCCAGCATCCTGTCCGGGACTTATCCCCCCAATCAGCCCCAGCATTTT	CASILSGTYPPNQPQHF
TRBJ1-1	.	once	TRBV4-3	TGCGTCAGCAGCCAAGTCGGTTTGGTCACTGAAGCTTTCTTT	CVSSQVGLVTEAFF
TRBJ2-1	.	.	TRBV18	TGTGCCAGCTCATCCACAGGAATGGTCGTTGGTGACAATGAGCAGTTCTTC	CASSSTGMVVGDNEQFF
TRBJ2-7	TRBD2	.	TRBV5-1	TGCGCCAGCAGCCCAAAGACTAGCGTGAACTCCTACGAGCAGTACTTC	CASSPKTSVNSYEQYF
TRBJ1-6	TRBD1	.	TRBV7-9	TGTGCCAGCAGCTTAGCACAGGGGGCTAGCTCCTATAATTCACCCCTCCACTTT	CASSLAQGASSYNSPLHF
TRBJ2-2	.	.	TRBV5-1	TGCGCCAGCAGCTTGGTCGACACCGGGGAGCTGTTTTTT	CASSLVDTGELFF
TRBJ2-5	.	.	TRBV14	TGTGCCAGCAGCCTCAGGGGCACAGCCCCCCAAGAGACCCAGTACTTC	CASSLRGTAPQETQYF
TRBJ2-3	.	.	TRBV4-3	TGCGCCAGCAGCCATGGGGGGGCCCGGCCAGATACGCAGTATTTT	CASSHGGARPDTQYF
TRBJ1-2	TRBD1	once	TRBV25-1	TGTGCCAGCAGTGCCATTCCGACCCGGGACAGAGGGTATGGCTACACCTTC	CASSAIPTRDRGYGYTF
TRBJ2-5	.	.	TRBV6-5	TGTGCCAGCAGGAGGGGCACAGGGTTGGAGACCCAGTACTTC	CASRRGTGLETQYF
TRBJ2-1	TRBD2	.	TRBV7-3	TGTGCCAGCAGCTCCATGGGACTAGCTGATTCGGAGCAGTTCTTC	CASSSMGLADSEQFF
TRBJ1-4	.	once	TRBV7-8	TGTGCCAGCAGCTTAGGTTGGACTCATCCACTGTTTTTT	CASSLGWTHPLFF
TRBJ1-6	.	.	TRBV4-2	TGTGCCAGCAGCCCGACAGGACGAGGCCTAGGAAATTCACCCCTCCACTTT	CASSPTGRGLGNSPLHF
TRBJ1-3	TRBD1	once	TRBV5-1	TGCGCCAGCAGCTTGGGGGACAGGGCCCGTGGAAACACCATATATTTT	CASSLGDRARGNTIYF
TRBJ2-2	TRBD2	.	TRBV11-2	TGTGCCAGCAGCTTCTCGCGGGGGGCCGGGGAGCTGTTTTTT	CASSFSRGAGELFF
TRBJ2-7	TRBD2	.	TRBV9	TGTGCCAGCAGCGCCGGGACTAGTAGACGCGAGCAGTACTTC	CASSAGTSRREQYF
TRBJ2-1	.	.	TRBV7-2	TGTGCCAGCAGCTTGGACATCGCTACATACAATGAGCAGTTCTTC	CASSLDIATYNEQFF
TRBJ2-5	.	.	TRBV30	TGTGCCTGGAGTGTACGGCGACTCGGGGAGACCCAGTACTTC	CAWSVRRLGETQYF
TRBJ2-3	.	.	TRBV19	TGTGCCAGTAGTATAGGGAACTACCCTAGCACAGATACGCAGTATTTT	CASSIGNYPSTDTQYF
TRBJ1-2	TRBD1	.	TRBV2	TGTGCCAGCCTGGGAATAAGGACAGGGGTGAACTATGGCTACACCTTC	CASLGIRTGVNYGYTF
TRBJ1-4	TRBD1	.	TRBV5-4	TGTGCCAGCAGCTTGGGACAGGGGACTGCTAATGAAAAACTGTTTTTT	CASSLGQGTANEKLFF
TRBJ2-7	.	.	TRBV9	TGTGCCAGCGGCCGGACAACCTACGAGCAGTACTTC	CASGRTTYEQYF
TRBJ1-6	TRBD1	.	TRBV5-6	TGTGCCAGCAGGAAAGGGACAGGGGTTTATAATTCACCCCTCCACTTT	CASRKGTGVYNSPLHF
TRBJ2-2	.	.	TRBV23-1	TGTAAACACCGGAACACCGGGGAGCTGTTTTTT	CKHRNTGELFF
TRBJ1-2	.	.	TRBV30	TGTGCCTGGAGTGTTTACAGGGAGGGCTACACCTTC	CAWSVYREGYTF
TRBJ2-7	.	.	TRBV5-6	TGTGCCAGTCTGAAACGGACAGCTTATTCCTTCTCCTACGAGCAGTACTTC	CASLKRTAYSFSYEQYF
TRBJ1-2	TRBD1	.	TRBV7-9	TGTGCCATCCTCTATACCAAAGGGACAGCCTTCCTGAAATATGGCTACACCTTC	CAILYTKGTAFLKYGYTF
TRBJ2-5	.	.	TRBV9	TGTGCCAGCAGCGTAGCTAGGGAAGGGGAAGAGACCCAGTACTTC	CASSVAREGEETQYF
TRBJ2-3	.	.	TRBV7-6	TGTGCCAGCAGCTTACAACAGGAGACCACAGATACGCAGTATTTT	CASSLQQETTDTQYF